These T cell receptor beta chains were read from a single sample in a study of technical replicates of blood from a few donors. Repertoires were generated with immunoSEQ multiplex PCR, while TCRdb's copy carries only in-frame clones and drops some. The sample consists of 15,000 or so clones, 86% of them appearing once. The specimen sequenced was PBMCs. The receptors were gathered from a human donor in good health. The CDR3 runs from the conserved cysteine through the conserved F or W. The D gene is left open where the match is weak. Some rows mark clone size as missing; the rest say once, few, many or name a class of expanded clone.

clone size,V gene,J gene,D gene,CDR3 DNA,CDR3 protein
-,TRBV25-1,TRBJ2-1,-,TGTGCCAGCAGTGAATTGTCGACGGAGTCCTACAATGAGCAGTTCTTC,CASSELSTESYNEQFF
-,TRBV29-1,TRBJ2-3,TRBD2,TGCAGCGTAAGCGGGAACGATAACGGAGTTACGCAGTATTTT,CSVSGNDNGVTQYF
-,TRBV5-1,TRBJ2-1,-,TGCGCCAGCAGCTTATCTCTAGCGAACAATGAGCAGTTCTTC,CASSLSLANNEQFF
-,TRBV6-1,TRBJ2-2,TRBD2,TGTGCCAGCAGTGCCGGGACTAGCGGGAGATATAACACCGGGGAGCTGTTTTTT,CASSAGTSGRYNTGELFF
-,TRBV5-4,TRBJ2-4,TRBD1,TGTGCCAGCAGCTGGGACAGGGGGCAAAACATTCAGTACTTC,CASSWDRGQNIQYF
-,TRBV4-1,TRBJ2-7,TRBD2,TGCGCCAGCAGCCAGGAAGATGGACTAGCGGGACCCTACGAGCAGTACTTC,CASSQEDGLAGPYEQYF
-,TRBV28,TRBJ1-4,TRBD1,TGTGCCAGCAGTTCTCCCGGACAGGGGCAAGGGGAAAAACTGTTTTTT,CASSSPGQGQGEKLFF
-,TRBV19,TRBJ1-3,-,TGTGCCAGTCAACTGCCCGGACTCTACTCTGGAAACACCATATATTTT,CASQLPGLYSGNTIYF
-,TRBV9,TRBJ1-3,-,TGTGCCAGCAGCATCGGACAGTCCTACTCTGGAAACACCATATATTTT,CASSIGQSYSGNTIYF
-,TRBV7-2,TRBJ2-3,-,TGTGCCAGCAGCTTACCCAACACAGATACGCAGTATTTT,CASSLPNTDTQYF
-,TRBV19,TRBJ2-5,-,TGTGCCAGTAGTACTTTTTGGCGGGGAGAGACCCAGTACTTC,CASSTFWRGETQYF
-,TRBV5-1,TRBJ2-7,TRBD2,TGCGCCAGCAGCTTACTGGGGGAGGGGCTCGGCGAGCAGTACTTC,CASSLLGEGLGEQYF
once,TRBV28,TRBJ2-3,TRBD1,TGTGCCAGCAGCACGACAACAGGGGGCGAAGCAGATACGCAGTATTTT,CASSTTTGGEADTQYF
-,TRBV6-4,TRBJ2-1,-,TGTGCCAGCAGTGAGGGGCAACGGAGTGAGCAGTTCTTC,CASSEGQRSEQFF
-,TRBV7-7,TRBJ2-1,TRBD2,TGTGCCAGCAGCACGGGACTAGCGGGAGTAAATGAGCAGTTCTTC,CASSTGLAGVNEQFF
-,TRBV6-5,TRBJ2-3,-,TGTGCCAGCAGTAACAATCCAGATACGCAGTATTTT,CASSNNPDTQYF
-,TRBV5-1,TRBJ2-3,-,TGCGCCAGCAGCTTGGACGGAAGCGCCGACACAGATACGCAGTATTTT,CASSLDGSADTDTQYF
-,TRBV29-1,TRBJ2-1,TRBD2,TGCAGCGTTGATTGGGCTAGCGGTTCCTACAATGAGCAGTTCTTC,CSVDWASGSYNEQFF
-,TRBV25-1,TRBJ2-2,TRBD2,TGTGCCAGCAGGCGACTAGCGGACACCGGGGAGCTGTTTTTT,CASRRLADTGELFF
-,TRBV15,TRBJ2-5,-,TGTGCCACCAGCAGAGATGCGGCAGTCCAAGAGACCCAGTACTTC,CATSRDAAVQETQYF
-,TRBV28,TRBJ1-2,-,TGTGCCAGCAGTTTAGGGCAGGCACAGGGTTGGGGCTACACCTTC,CASSLGQAQGWGYTF
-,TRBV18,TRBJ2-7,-,TGTGCCAGCTCAACAGGGAACTCCTACGAGCAGTACTTC,CASSTGNSYEQYF
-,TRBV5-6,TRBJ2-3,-,TGTGCCAGCAGCTTGAGTCAGATCACAGATACGCAGTATTTT,CASSLSQITDTQYF
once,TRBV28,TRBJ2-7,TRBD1,TGTGCCAGCAGTCCTACAGGGGGCAGGTCCTACGAGCAGTACTTC,CASSPTGGRSYEQYF
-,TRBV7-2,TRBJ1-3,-,TGTGCCAGCAGTGGCTTCTCTGGAAACACCATATATTTT,CASSGFSGNTIYF
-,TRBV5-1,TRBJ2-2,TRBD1,TGCGCCAGCAGTTCCGGGACAGGGAGGGGTACCGGGGAGCTGTTTTTT,CASSSGTGRGTGELFF
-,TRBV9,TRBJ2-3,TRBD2,TGTGCCAGCAGCGGTTTAGGGGCGGGAGGGCCCACAGATACGCAGTATTTT,CASSGLGAGGPTDTQYF
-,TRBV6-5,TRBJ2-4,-,TGTGCCAGCAGCCTCCTAGCCAAAAACATTCAGTACTTC,CASSLLAKNIQYF
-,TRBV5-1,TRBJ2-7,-,TGCGCCAGCATTAGGGGTCCAAGCTCCTACGAGCAGTACTTC,CASIRGPSSYEQYF
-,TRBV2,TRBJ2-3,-,TGTGCCAGCAGTTACAACACAGATACGCAGTATTTT,CASSYNTDTQYF
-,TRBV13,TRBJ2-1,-,TGTGCCAGCAGTTTGGCGGACTCCTACAATGAGCAGTTCTTC,CASSLADSYNEQFF
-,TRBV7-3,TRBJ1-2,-,TGTGCCAGCAGCCCACTGGGGGGTCAGGTAGTCGATGGCTACACCTTC,CASSPLGGQVVDGYTF
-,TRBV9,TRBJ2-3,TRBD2,TGTGCCAGCAACTCCAAGCGGGACACAGATACGCAGTATTTT,CASNSKRDTDTQYF
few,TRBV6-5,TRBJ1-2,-,TGTGCCAGCGACCAGACAGAGAGCAACTATGGCTACACCTTC,CASDQTESNYGYTF
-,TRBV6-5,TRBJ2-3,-,TGTGCCAGCATTTCCCCCGGCACAGATACGCAGTATTTT,CASISPGTDTQYF
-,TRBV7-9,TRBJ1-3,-,TGTGCCAGCAGCTTAGGAGGCTCTGGAAACACCATATATTTT,CASSLGGSGNTIYF
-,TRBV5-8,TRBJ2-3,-,TGTGCCAGCAGCTTAACGGGGGAAATGTGGGATACGCAGTATTTT,CASSLTGEMWDTQYF
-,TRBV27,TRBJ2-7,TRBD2,TGTGCCAGCAGTTCCCTGAGTAGCGGGAGTGACGAGCAGTACTTC,CASSSLSSGSDEQYF
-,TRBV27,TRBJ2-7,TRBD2,TGTGCCACACGGCCTAGCGGGAGCCCCACCTACGAGCAGTACTTC,CATRPSGSPTYEQYF
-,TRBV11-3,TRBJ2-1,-,TGTGCCAGCAGCCCGCATAGGGGGAGTCTAGGGGAGCAGTTCTTC,CASSPHRGSLGEQFF
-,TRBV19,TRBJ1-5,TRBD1,TGTGCCAGTAGTATAGGTCCACAGGGGTTAGGCAATCAGCCCCAGCATTTT,CASSIGPQGLGNQPQHF
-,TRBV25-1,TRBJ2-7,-,TGTGCCAGCAGTGAAGCTAACTCCTACGAGCAGTACTTC,CASSEANSYEQYF
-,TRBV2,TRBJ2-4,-,TGTGCCAGCAGTTCACTAGAAGACATTCAGTACTTC,CASSSLEDIQYF
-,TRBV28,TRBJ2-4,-,TGTGCCAGTTCGTTGGCCAGAGCCAAAAACATTCAGTACTTC,CASSLARAKNIQYF
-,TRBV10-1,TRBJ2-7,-,TGCGCCAGCAGTGGGTCTAGCCGCCCCCCCTACGAGCAGTACTTC,CASSGSSRPPYEQYF
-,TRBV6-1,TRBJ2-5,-,TGTGCCAGCATAGGAGCGGATAGAGAGACCCAGTACTTC,CASIGADRETQYF
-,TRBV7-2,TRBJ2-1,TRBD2,TGTGCCAGCAGCTTTGGGACTAGTATCTATGAGCAGTTCTTC,CASSFGTSIYEQFF
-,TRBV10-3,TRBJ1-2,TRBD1,TGTGCCATCAACCTGGACAGGGGGTGGGGTGGCTACACCTTC,CAINLDRGWGGYTF